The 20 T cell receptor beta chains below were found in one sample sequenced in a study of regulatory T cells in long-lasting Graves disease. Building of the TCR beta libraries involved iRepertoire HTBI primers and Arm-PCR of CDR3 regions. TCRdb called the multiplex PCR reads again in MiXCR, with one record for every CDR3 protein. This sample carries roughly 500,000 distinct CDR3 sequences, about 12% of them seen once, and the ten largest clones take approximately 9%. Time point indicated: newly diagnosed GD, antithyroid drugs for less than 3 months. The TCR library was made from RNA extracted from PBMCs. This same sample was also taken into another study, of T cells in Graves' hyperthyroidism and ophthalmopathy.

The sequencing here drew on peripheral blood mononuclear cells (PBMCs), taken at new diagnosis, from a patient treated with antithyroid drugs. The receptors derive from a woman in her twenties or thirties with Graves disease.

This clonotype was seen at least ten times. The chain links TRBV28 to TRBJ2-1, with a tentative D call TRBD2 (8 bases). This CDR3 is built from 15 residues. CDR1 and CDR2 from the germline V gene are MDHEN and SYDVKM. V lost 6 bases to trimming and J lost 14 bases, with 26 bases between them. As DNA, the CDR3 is TGTGCCAGCAGCCTCAGGACAGGAGCCGGGACTAGTAAGTTCTTC. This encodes CASSLRTGAGTSKFF.

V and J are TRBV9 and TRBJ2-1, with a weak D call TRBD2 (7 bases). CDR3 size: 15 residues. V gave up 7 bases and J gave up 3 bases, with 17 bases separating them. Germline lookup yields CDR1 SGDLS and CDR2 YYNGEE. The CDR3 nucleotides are TGTGCCAGCGCTAGGGGGGAGGGACTCTACAATGAGCAGTTCTTC. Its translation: CASARGEGLYNEQFF.

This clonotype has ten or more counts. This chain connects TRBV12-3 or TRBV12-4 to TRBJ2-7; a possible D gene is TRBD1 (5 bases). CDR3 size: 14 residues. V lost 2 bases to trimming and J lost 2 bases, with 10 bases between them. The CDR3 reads CASSLSQGPYEQYF. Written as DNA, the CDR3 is TGTGCCAGCAGTTTAAGCCAGGGCCCCTACGAGCAGTACTTC.

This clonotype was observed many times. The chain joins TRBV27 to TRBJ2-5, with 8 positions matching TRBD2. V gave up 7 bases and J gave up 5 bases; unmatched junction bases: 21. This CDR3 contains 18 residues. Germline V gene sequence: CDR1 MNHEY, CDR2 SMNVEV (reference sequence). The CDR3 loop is CASKPRASGLSREETQYF. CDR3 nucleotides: TGTGCCAGCAAACCCAGGGCTAGCGGGTTATCTAGGGAGGAGACCCAGTACTTC.

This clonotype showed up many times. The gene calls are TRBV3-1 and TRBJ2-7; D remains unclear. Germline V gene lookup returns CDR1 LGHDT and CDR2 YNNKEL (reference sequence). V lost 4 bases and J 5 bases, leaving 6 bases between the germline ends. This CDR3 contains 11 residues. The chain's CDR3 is CASSRTHEQYF. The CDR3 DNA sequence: TGTGCCAGCAGCCGGACCCACGAGCAGTACTTC.

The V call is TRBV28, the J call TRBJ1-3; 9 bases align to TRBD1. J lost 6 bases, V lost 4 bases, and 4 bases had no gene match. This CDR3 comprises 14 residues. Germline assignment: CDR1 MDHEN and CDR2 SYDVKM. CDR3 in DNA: TGTGCCAGCAGTTGGGACAGGGAGTTAAACACCATATATTTT. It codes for CASSWDRELNTIYF.

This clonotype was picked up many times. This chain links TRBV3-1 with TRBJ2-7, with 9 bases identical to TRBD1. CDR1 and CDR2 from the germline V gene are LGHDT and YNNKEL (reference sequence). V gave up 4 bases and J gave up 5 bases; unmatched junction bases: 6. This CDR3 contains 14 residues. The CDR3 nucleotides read TGTGCCAGCAGCCCGGGACAGGGTGGTGACGAGCAGTACTTC. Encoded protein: CASSPGQGGDEQYF.

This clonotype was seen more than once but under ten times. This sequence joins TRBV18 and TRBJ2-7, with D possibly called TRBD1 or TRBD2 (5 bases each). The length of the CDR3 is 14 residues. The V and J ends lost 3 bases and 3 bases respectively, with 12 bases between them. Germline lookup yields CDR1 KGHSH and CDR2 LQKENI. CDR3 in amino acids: CASSPLTEGYEQYF. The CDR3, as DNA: TGTGCCAGCTCACCTTTGACAGAGGGCTACGAGCAGTACTTC. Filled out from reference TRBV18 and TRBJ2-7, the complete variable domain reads NAGVMQNPRHLVRRRGQEARLRCSPMKGHSHVYWYRQLPEEGLKFMVYLQKENIIDESGMPKERFSAEFPKEGPSILRIQQVVRGDSAAYFCASSPLTEGYEQYFGPGTRLTVT.

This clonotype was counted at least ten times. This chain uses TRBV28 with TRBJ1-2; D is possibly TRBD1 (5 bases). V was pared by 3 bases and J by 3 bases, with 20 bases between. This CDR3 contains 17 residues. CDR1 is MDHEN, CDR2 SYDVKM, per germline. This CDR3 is CASSLEISGSWDYGYTF. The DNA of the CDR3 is TGTGCCAGCAGTTTGGAGATCTCAGGGAGTTGGGACTATGGCTACACCTTC.

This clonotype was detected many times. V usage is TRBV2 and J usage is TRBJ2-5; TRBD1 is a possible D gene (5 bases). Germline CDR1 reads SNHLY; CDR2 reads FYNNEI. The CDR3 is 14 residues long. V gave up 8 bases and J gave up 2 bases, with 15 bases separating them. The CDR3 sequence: CASAPGAVQETQYF. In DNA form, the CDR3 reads TGTGCCAGCGCTCCTGGGGCGGTACAAGAGACCCAGTACTTC.

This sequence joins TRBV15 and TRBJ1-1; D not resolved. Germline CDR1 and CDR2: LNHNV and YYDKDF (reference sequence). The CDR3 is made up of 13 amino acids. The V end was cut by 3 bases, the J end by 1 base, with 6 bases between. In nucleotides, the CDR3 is TGTGCCACCAGCAGGCTCACGAACACTGAAGCTTTCTTT. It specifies CATSRLTNTEAFF.

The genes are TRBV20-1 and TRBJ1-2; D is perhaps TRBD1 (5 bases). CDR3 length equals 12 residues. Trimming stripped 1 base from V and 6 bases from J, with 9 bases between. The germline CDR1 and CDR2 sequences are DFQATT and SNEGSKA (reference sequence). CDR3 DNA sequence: TGCAGTGCTAGAGGGGGGGGGGATGGCTACACCTTC. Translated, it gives CSARGGGDGYTF.

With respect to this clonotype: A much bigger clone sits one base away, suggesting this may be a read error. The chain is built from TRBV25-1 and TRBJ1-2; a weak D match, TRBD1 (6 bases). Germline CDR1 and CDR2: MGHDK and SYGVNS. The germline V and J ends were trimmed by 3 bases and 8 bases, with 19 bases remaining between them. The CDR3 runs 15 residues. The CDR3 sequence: CASSETGPSSRGYTF. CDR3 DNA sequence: TGTGCCAGCAGTGAGACAGGTCCATCGAGTCGCGGCTACACCTTC.

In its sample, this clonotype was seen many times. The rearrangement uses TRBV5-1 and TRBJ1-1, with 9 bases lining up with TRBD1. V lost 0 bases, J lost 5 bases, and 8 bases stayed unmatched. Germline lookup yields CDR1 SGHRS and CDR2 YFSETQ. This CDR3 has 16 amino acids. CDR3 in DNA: TGCGCCAGCAGCTTGGTCTACGGGACAGGGCTAACTGAAGCTTTCTTT. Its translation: CASSLVYGTGLTEAFF.

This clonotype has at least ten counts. CDR3 in amino acids: CASSFVSVWGQGVANTGELFF. The CDR3 DNA follows: TGTGCCAGCAGTTTCGTTAGTGTTTGGGGACAGGGAGTCGCGAACACCGGGGAGCTGTTTTTT. V gene TRBV12-3 or TRBV12-4 combines with J gene TRBJ2-2; 9 bases are shared with TRBD1. Germline trimming cut 3 bases from V and 0 bases from J; bases unmatched to any gene: 17. CDR3 size: 21 residues.

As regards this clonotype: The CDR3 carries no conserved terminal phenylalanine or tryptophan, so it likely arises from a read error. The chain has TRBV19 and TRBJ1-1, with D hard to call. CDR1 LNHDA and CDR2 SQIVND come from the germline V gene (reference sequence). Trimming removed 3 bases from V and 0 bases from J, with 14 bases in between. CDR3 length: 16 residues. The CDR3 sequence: CASSIIIRGMNTEAFL. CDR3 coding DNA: TGTGCCAGTAGTATTATCATACGGGGTATGAACACTGAAGCTTTCCTC.

CDR3: CAISDRTEDTQYF. CDR3 bases: TGTGCCATCAGTGATAGGACAGAAGATACGCAGTATTTT. This chain links TRBV10-3 with TRBJ2-3, with a tentative D call TRBD1 (6 bases). Trimming removed 3 bases at V and 5 bases at J, with 9 bases between. The CDR3 has 13 amino acids. The germline V gene encodes CDR1 ENHRY and CDR2 SYGVKD.

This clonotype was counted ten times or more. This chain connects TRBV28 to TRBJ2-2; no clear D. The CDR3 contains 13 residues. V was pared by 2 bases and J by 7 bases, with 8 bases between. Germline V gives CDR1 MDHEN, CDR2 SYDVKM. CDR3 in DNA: TGTGCCAGCAGTTTAACGGGTTTCGGGGAGCTGTTTTTT. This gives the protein CASSLTGFGELFF.

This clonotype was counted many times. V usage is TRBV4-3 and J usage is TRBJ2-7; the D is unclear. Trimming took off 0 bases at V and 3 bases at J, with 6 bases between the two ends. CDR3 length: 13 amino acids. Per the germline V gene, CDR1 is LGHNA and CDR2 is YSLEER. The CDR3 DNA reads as TGCGCCAGCAGCCAAGAATTGAGCTACGAGCAGTACTTC. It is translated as CASSQELSYEQYF.

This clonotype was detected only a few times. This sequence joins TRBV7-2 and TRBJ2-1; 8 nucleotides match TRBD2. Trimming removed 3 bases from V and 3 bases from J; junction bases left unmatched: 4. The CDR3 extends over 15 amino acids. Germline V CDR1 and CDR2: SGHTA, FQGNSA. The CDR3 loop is CASSLRRGDYNEQFF. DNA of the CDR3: TGTGCCAGCAGCTTGAGGCGGGGGGACTACAATGAGCAGTTCTTC. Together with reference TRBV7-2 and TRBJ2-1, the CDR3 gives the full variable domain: GAGVSQSPSNKVTEKGKDVELRCDPISGHTALYWYRQSLGQGLEFLIYFQGNSAPDKSGLPSDRFSAERTGGSVSTLTIQRTQQEDSAVYLCASSLRRGDYNEQFFGPGTRLTVL.